Given below is one TCR beta chain in context. Its antigen is unknown. This sample is drawn from a study of T cell responses to AZD1222 COVID-19 vaccine. Study overall: Second doses at about 4 or about 12 weeks were pooled. General study points: Baseline seropositivity occurred in only a handful of AZD1222 recipients.

Clones were read by immunoSEQ multiplex PCR, and TCRdb kept only the in-frame ones, dropping some. The sample carries around 140,000 clones, approximately 90% recorded once. In germline, CDR1 is DFQATT, CDR2 SNEGSKA (reference sequence). Trimming cost V 6 bases and J 9 bases, with 9 bases left between them. The CDR3 sequence is 10 residues long. The chain couples TRBV20-1 to TRBJ2-1; D unresolved. The sequencing here drew on peripheral blood, taken on day 0 of AZD1222 vaccination. This TCR came from an adult in good health. CDR3 region: CSARRSEQFF. In nucleotides, the CDR3 is TGCAGTGCGCGGCGAAGTGAGCAGTTCTTC.